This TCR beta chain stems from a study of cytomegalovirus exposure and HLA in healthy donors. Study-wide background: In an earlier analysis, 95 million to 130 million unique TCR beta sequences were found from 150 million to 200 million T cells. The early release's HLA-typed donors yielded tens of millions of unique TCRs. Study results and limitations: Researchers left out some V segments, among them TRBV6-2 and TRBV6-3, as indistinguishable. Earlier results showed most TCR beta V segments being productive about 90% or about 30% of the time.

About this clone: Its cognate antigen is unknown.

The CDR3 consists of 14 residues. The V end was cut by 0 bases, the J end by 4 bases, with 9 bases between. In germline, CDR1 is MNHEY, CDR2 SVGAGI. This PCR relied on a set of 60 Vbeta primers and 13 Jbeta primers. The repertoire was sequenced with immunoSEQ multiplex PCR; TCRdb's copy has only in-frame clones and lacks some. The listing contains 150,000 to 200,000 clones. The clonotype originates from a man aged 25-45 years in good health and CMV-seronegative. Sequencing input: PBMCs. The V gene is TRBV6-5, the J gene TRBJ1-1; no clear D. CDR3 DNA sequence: TGTGCCAGCAGTTACTCGGGAGGGATCACTGAAGCTTTCTTT. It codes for CASSYSGGITEAFF.